This T cell receptor (beta chain) was identified during a study of CD8 T cells in Susac syndrome. The CDR3 has 12 amino acids. V lost 4 bases and J lost 12; bases outside the gene matches: 6. The authors negatively isolated CD8+ and CD4+ T cells and FACS-enriched TEMRA cells. Reverse transcription of about 0.5 to 1 ug RNA was carried out with random hexamers. The authors amplified TCR beta CDR3 across 54 Vbeta and 13 Jbeta using immunoSEQ multiplex PCR. TCRdb used MiXCR to reprocess the immunoSEQ multiplex PCR reads, holding one entry per CDR3 protein. Of roughly 120,000 distinct CDR3 sequences detected, around 92% appear once; the ten largest clones hold around 0.085%.

Sequencing was performed on CD4+ T cells from PBMCs. The V and J genes are TRBV12-3 or TRBV12-4 and TRBJ2-1, with TRBD1 matching 7 bases. The TCR sequence derives from a human donor with multiple sclerosis. In nucleotides, the CDR3 is TGTGCCAGCAGTTGGGCGTCAGGGGGGCAGTTCTTC. It specifies CASSWASGGQFF.